This T cell receptor (beta chain) was retrieved from a study of CXCR3-negative and CXCR3-positive naive CD8 T cells. Study conclusions and caveats: TRB CDR3s were more hydrophobic in CXCR3-positive than in CXCR3-negative naive cells.

In preparing the TRB cDNA libraries, 5' RACE with UMI labels was used. TCRdb re-called the 5' RACE reads; one entry per CDR3 protein, DNA not given. The listing contains 100,000 to 150,000 distinct CDR3 sequences. Notes on this clonotype: Its target is not known.

CDR1 is MNHEY, CDR2 SMNVEV, per germline (reference sequence). The CDR3 covers 13 residues. What was sequenced was naive CXCR3+ CD8+ T cells from blood. Indicated subset: CD45RO-CCR7+CD27+CD95- naive CD8+ T cells expressing CXCR3 (TNR3+). This sequence joins TRBV27 and TRBJ2-3. This sequence originates from a human donor in good health. Some clones in this sample may be carry-over from other donors' samples. CDR3 residues: CASSLDSTYTQYF.